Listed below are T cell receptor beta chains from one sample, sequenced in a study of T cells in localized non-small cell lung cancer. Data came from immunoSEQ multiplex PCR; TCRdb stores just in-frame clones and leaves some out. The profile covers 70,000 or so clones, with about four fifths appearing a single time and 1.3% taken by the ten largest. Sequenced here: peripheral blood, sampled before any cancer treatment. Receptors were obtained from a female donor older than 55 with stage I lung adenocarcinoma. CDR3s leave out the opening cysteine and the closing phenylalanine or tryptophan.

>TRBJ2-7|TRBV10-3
AIRGLAGTYEQY
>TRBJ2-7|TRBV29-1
SVLESGQGASEQY
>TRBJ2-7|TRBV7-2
ASSLSGHLSYEQY
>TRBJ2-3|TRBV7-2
ASSLEGRADTQY
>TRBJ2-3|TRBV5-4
ASSPQRSGRADTQY
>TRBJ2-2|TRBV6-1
ASSAPAGAPGELF
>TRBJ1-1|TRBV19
ASSKRQGLGRDTEAF
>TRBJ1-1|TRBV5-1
ASSSDPYQNTEAF
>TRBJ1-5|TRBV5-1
ASSLGSGGNSNQPQH
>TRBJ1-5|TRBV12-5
ASGLAYSNQPQH
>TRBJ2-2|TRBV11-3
ASSLESRTGELF
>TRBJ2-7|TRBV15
ATSRVRHSYEQY
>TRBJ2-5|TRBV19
ASSTGTGGETQY
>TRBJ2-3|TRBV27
ASSLLLAGGLNTQY
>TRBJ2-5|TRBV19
ASRMGAQETQY
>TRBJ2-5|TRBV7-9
ASSLPDSFQETQY
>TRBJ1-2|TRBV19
ASTNGQGRYGYT
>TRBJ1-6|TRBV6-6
ASSYRDRVSPLH
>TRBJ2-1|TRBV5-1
ASSRQGGEQF
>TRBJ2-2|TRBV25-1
ASSLPKGGSGELF
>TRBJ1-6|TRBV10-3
AISDKGSSYNSPLH
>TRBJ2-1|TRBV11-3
ASSLGRGPNEQF
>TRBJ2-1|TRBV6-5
ATLRKGRNEQF
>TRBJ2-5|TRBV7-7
ASSPTSTAETQY
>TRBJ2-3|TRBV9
ASSVSPREGDTQY
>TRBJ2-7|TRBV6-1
ASRTAGSYEQY
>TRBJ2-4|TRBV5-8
ASKEYRTRDIQY
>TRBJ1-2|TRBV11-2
ASSLDLGDGYT
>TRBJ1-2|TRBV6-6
ASSWDTANYGYT
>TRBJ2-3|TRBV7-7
ASSSGLAGPTDTQY
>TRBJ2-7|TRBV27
ASSFDSLGKEQY
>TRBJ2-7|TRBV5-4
ASSRLLQGRPHYEQY
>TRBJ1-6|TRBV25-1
ASRGRLNSPLH
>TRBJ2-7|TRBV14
ASSQDSTSGPSYEQY
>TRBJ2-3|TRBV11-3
ASRPYSTDTQY
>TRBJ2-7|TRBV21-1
ASSILYQTEPYEQY
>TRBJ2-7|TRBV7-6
ASSPDGSYEQY
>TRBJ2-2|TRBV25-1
ASSAIRGDRQNTGELF